One and the same sample provided the 30 T cell receptor beta chains below, sequenced in a study of OX40 agonist ivuxolimab in advanced cancers. The protocol was immunoSEQ multiplex PCR, while the TCRdb copy is restricted to in-frame clones and leaves out a portion. This sample has 96,000 or so clones, with roughly 91% found just once. The material sequenced was CD4+ or CD8+ T cells sorted from blood, taken in a trial of the OX40 agonist ivuxolimab. The receptors shown here come from an adult with an advanced solid tumor such as melanoma, head and neck, liver or kidney cancer.

The chain links TRBV10-3 to TRBJ1-2, with D unclear. Germline assignment: CDR1 ENHRY and CDR2 SYGVKD. The V and J ends lost 10 bases and 8 bases respectively, with 35 bases between them. CDR3 length: 18 residues. The CDR3 protein is CATPGLVDQAAHSRGYTF. CDR3 sequence (DNA): TGTGCCACGCCGGGTTTAGTGGATCAGGCGGCCCATTCCCGAGGCTACACCTTC.

The V call is TRBV7-9, the J call TRBJ2-2; 11 nucleotides line up with TRBD2. CDR3 length equals 17 residues. V lost 3 bases, J lost 6 bases, and 9 bases stayed unmatched. Germline values: CDR1 SEHNR, CDR2 FQNEAQ (reference sequence). In DNA, the CDR3 is TGTGCCAGCAGCTTCACTAGCGGGAGAGGATTGGCCGGGGAGCTGTTTTTT. Its translation is CASSFTSGRGLAGELFF.

The chain employs TRBV7-2 and TRBJ2-1; possibly TRBD2 for D (7 bases). Germline CDR1 reads SGHTA; CDR2 reads FQGNSA. This CDR3 is built from 15 residues. Trimming stripped 1 base from V and 7 bases from J, with 14 bases between. The CDR3 sequence is CASSLVIGGANEQFF. CDR3 bases: TGTGCCAGCAGCTTAGTAATTGGGGGGGCAAATGAGCAGTTCTTC.

This CDR3 reads CSAGAGVGEQYF. As DNA, the CDR3 is TGCAGCGCTGGGGCAGGGGTCGGCGAGCAGTACTTC. The chain employs TRBV29-1 and TRBJ2-7, with D tentatively TRBD1 (6 bases). This CDR3 is built from 12 residues. Per the germline V gene, CDR1 is SQVTM and CDR2 is ANQGSEA. Trimming took 7 bases from V and 6 from J, leaving 16 bases between them.

J is TRBJ1-2 and V is TRBV6-5; D is undetermined. Trimming pared 2 bases from V and 5 bases from J, leaving 9 bases between. Germline lookup yields CDR1 MNHEY and CDR2 SVGAGI. CDR3 length: 13 residues. The CDR3 here is CASSYGERYGYTF. For the CDR3, the DNA is TGTGCCAGCAGTTACGGGGAGAGGTATGGCTACACCTTC.

The V gene is TRBV19, the J gene TRBJ2-5; the D is unclear. V gave up 6 bases and J gave up 5 bases, with 19 bases separating them. The CDR3 spans 15 residues. Germline assignment: CDR1 LNHDA and CDR2 SQIVND (reference sequence). In DNA, the CDR3 is TGTGCCAGTAGCCCCCCTGGACGGATGGGGGAGACCCAGTACTTC. It specifies CASSPPGRMGETQYF.

The chain carries TRBV9 and TRBJ2-7; the D is unclear. The CDR3 contains 18 residues. CDR1 is SGDLS, CDR2 YYNGEE, per germline. V lost 0 bases, J lost 2 bases, and 21 bases lay in between. The DNA of the CDR3 is TGTGCCAGCAGCGTAGGGGTGGGCGGTGCAACCTCCCCCTACGAGCAGTACTTC. As protein: CASSVGVGGATSPYEQYF.

The chain employs TRBV7-2 and TRBJ2-3; 7 positions agree with TRBD1. The germline V gene encodes CDR1 SGHTA and CDR2 FQGNSA. V lost 5 bases, J lost 1 base, and 3 bases stayed unmatched. The CDR3 spans 14 residues. In DNA, the CDR3 is TGTGCCAGCAGCCCAGGACAGGGCACAGATACGCAGTATTTT. Its translation: CASSPGQGTDTQYF.

This chain's CDR3 is CASSLVQWSGKDEKLFF. Here the CDR3 DNA reads TGTGCCAGCAGCTTAGTTCAGTGGTCGGGAAAGGATGAAAAACTGTTTTTT. V gene TRBV7-8 combines with J gene TRBJ1-4; D ambiguous. This CDR3 has 17 amino acids. In germline, CDR1 is SGHVS, CDR2 FQNEAQ. V gave up 1 base and J gave up 6 bases, with 18 bases separating them.

The chain combines TRBV11-2 with TRBJ2-3; 7 positions agree with TRBD2. V gave up 5 bases and J gave up 8 bases; unmatched junction bases: 13. The CDR3 has 15 amino acids. Germline V gene lookup returns CDR1 SGHAT and CDR2 FQNNGV. CDR3 sequence reads: CASSPGPGSGVTQYF. CDR3 sequence (DNA): TGTGCCAGCAGCCCAGGACCGGGGAGCGGGGTTACGCAGTATTTT.

V is TRBV7-9 and J is TRBJ2-2; D is unclear. This CDR3 region has 13 residues. Germline loops: CDR1 SEHNR, CDR2 FQNEAQ (reference sequence). Trimming removed 1 base from V and 7 bases from J, with 7 bases in between. CDR3 protein: CASSLVMIGELFF. Here the CDR3 DNA reads TGTGCCAGCAGCTTAGTCATGATCGGGGAGCTGTTTTTT. The full variable domain, its missing parts supplied by reference TRBV7-9 and TRBJ2-2, is DTGVSQNPRHKITKRGQNVTFRCDPISEHNRLYWYRQTLGQGPEFLTYFQNEAQLEKSRLLSDRFSAERPKGSFSTLEIQRTEQGDSAMYLCASSLVMIGELFFGEGSRLTVL.

The chain has TRBV18 and TRBJ2-5; 11 positions agree with TRBD1. CDR1 KGHSH and CDR2 LQKENI come from the germline V gene. The CDR3 length is 12 residues. Unmatched junction bases numbered 3, after V lost 3 bases and J lost 12 bases. The CDR3 protein is CASSPGQGAEYF. As DNA, the CDR3 is TGTGCCAGCTCACCCGGACAGGGGGCGGAGTACTTC.

The V and J genes are TRBV5-6 and TRBJ1-5; D not resolved. V dropped 3 bases and J dropped 4 bases, with 11 bases sitting between them. The CDR3 is made up of 14 amino acids. The germline gives CDR1 SGHDT, CDR2 YYEEEE. The CDR3: CASSSLSENQPQHF. In DNA, the CDR3 is TGTGCCAGCAGCTCACTTTCCGAGAATCAGCCCCAGCATTTT. The full variable domain, in which reference TRBV5-6 and TRBJ1-5 provide the parts outside the CDR3, is DAGVTQSPTHLIKTRGQQVTLRCSPKSGHDTVSWYQQALGQGPQFIFQYYEEEERQRGNFPDRFSGHQFPNYSSELNVNALLLGDSALYLCASSSLSENQPQHFGDGTRLSIL.

The genes are TRBV5-4 and TRBJ2-7, with TRBD2 matching 14 bases. Germline V lookup: CDR1 SGHNT, CDR2 YYREEE (reference sequence). The junction had 4 bases not matched to a gene; V was cut back by 4 bases and J by 1 base. This CDR3 spans 16 amino acids. The CDR3 region is CASSMGLAGVSYEQYF. The CDR3 region has the DNA TGTGCCAGCAGCATGGGACTAGCGGGAGTGTCCTACGAGCAGTACTTC.

The rearrangement uses TRBV7-3 and TRBJ2-2; D is unresolved. The germline CDR1 and CDR2 sequences are SGHTA and FQGTGA. This CDR3 is built from 13 residues. Trimming took off 5 bases at V and 4 bases at J, with 8 bases between the two ends. Here the CDR3 reads CASSPPRTGELFF. CDR3 DNA sequence: TGTGCCAGCAGCCCCCCCCGCACCGGGGAGCTGTTTTTT.

This sequence joins TRBV5-1 and TRBJ1-6, with D perhaps TRBD1 (6 bases). The V gene lost 0 bases and the J gene lost 10 bases, with 14 bases spanning the gap. This CDR3 is 15 amino acids long. Germline V gene lookup returns CDR1 SGHRS and CDR2 YFSETQ. The CDR3 loop reads CASSLVWGRVSPLHF. The CDR3 nucleotides read TGCGCCAGCAGCTTGGTATGGGGGCGGGTCTCACCCCTCCACTTT.

The J gene is TRBJ2-6, the V gene TRBV27; D remains ambiguous. Looked up from germline, CDR1 is MNHEY and CDR2 is SMNVEV (reference sequence). This CDR3 region has 13 residues. Trimming took 10 bases from V and 1 from J, leaving 8 bases between them. As DNA, the CDR3 is TGTGCCACCGCCGAATCTGGGGCCAACGTCCTGACTTTC. This sequence encodes CATAESGANVLTF.

This clone came up a few times. The rearrangement uses TRBV19 and TRBJ1-1, with D tentatively TRBD1 (5 bases). CDR3 size: 16 residues. V dropped 7 bases and J dropped 0 bases, with 18 bases sitting between them. The germline gives CDR1 LNHDA, CDR2 SQIVND (reference sequence). The CDR3 protein is CASTKGGGYMNTEAFF. The CDR3 DNA reads as TGTGCCAGTACTAAGGGTGGGGGGTATATGAACACTGAAGCTTTCTTT.

The V call is TRBV7-3, the J call TRBJ2-1; possibly TRBD2 for D (5 bases). V lost 5 bases to trimming and J lost 9 bases, with 20 bases between them. Germline loops: CDR1 SGHTA, CDR2 FQGTGA. CDR3 length: 15 amino acids. The CDR3 bases are TGTGCCAGCAGCCGGGATTATAGCACGGTCAGTGAGCAGTTCTTC. It encodes CASSRDYSTVSEQFF.

This chain joins TRBV13 and TRBJ2-1, with TRBD1 identical over 10 bases. After removal of 5 bases from V and 7 bases from J, the junction contained 11 bases not matched to a gene. Germline V gives CDR1 PRHDT, CDR2 FYEKMQ (reference sequence). The CDR3 is 16 residues long. CDR3 sequence: CASSGDRGSEGNEQFF. CDR3 DNA sequence: TGTGCCAGCAGCGGGGACAGGGGCTCGGAAGGAAATGAGCAGTTCTTC.

The count of this clone is one. The CDR3 reads CASSLPYPGRELYF. The CDR3 DNA reads as TGTGCCAGCAGTTTACCTTATCCAGGGAGGGAGTTGTACTTC. This chain joins TRBV28 and TRBJ2-7; 7 nucleotides align to TRBD2. The V and J ends lost 2 bases and 12 bases, in that order; junction bases with no gene match: 13. The CDR3 loop spans 14 amino acids. Germline values: CDR1 MDHEN, CDR2 SYDVKM.

The rearrangement links TRBV10-3 to TRBJ2-3; D possibly matches TRBD1 or TRBD2 (5 bases each). This CDR3 is built from 14 residues. Germline CDR1 is ENHRY and CDR2 is SYGVKD. V lost 10 bases to trimming and J lost 6 bases, with 20 bases between them. CDR3 sequence: CATLGTPSPDTQYF. The CDR3 nucleotides are TGTGCCACCCTCGGGACCCCTTCGCCGGATACGCAGTATTTT.

The V call is TRBV5-1, the J call TRBJ1-1, with D unclear. Germline loops: CDR1 SGHRS, CDR2 YFSETQ. The CDR3 loop spans 14 amino acids. Trimming removed 2 bases from V and 3 bases from J, with 11 bases in between. The CDR3 here is CASSFDGEDTEAFF. The CDR3 coding sequence is TGCGCCAGCAGCTTTGATGGGGAAGACACTGAAGCTTTCTTT.

The chain links TRBV19 to TRBJ1-2, with a tentative D call TRBD1 (6 bases). The CDR3 runs 13 residues. The V gene lost 5 bases and the J gene lost 4 bases, with 11 bases spanning the gap. CDR1 LNHDA and CDR2 SQIVND come from the germline V gene (reference sequence). In DNA form, the CDR3 reads TGTGCCAGTAGTTCGGGGGGCCTCTATGGCTACACCTTC. Translation: CASSSGGLYGYTF.

The chain links TRBV7-8 to TRBJ2-3; the D is unclear. This CDR3 comprises 11 residues. V dropped 2 bases and J dropped 6 bases, with 3 bases sitting between them. Germline loops: CDR1 SGHVS, CDR2 FQNEAQ. The CDR3 reads CASSLLDTQYF. The CDR3 DNA is TGTGCCAGCAGCTTATTGGATACGCAGTATTTT.

The rearrangement links TRBV28 to TRBJ2-7; possibly TRBD2 for D (6 bases). The V gene lost 6 bases and the J gene lost 6 bases, with 18 bases spanning the gap. The germline gives CDR1 MDHEN, CDR2 SYDVKM. The CDR3 runs to 14 residues. The CDR3 spells CASSSLSGALEQYF. CDR3 in DNA: TGTGCCAGCAGCTCCCTTTCGGGAGCGCTCGAGCAGTACTTC.

DNA of the CDR3: TGTGCCATCAGTGAGTCGTCGGGAGGGCCCTACGAGCAGTACTTC. Translation: CAISESSGGPYEQYF. V usage is TRBV10-3 and J usage is TRBJ2-7; 8 bases match TRBD2. V gave up 0 bases and J gave up 2 bases; unmatched junction bases: 3. The germline gives CDR1 ENHRY, CDR2 SYGVKD. The CDR3 covers 15 residues.

The chain couples TRBV30 to TRBJ1-2, with D unclear. Per the germline V gene, CDR1 is GTSNPN and CDR2 is SVGIG (reference sequence). The CDR3 length is 12 residues. Trimming stripped 4 bases from V and 6 bases from J, with 12 bases between. The CDR3 region is CAWTWNGNGYTF. CDR3 nucleotides: TGTGCCTGGACCTGGAACGGGAATGGCTACACCTTC.

The CDR3 nucleotides read TGTGCCACCAGCAGAGATTTAACTGACAGCTCCTACAATGAGCAGTTCTTC. Amino acids: CATSRDLTDSSYNEQFF. The chain combines TRBV15 with TRBJ2-1; a weak D match, TRBD1 (5 bases). The germline gives CDR1 LNHNV, CDR2 YYDKDF (reference sequence). CDR3 length: 17 residues. V dropped 0 bases and J dropped 0 bases, with 12 bases sitting between them.

The chain links TRBV9 to TRBJ2-5; D is possibly TRBD1 (5 bases). Germline CDR1 SGDLS, CDR2 YYNGEE. With 2 bases removed from V and 2 bases from J, the gap between germline ends came to 10 bases. This CDR3 is 14 amino acids long. CDR3 amino acids: CASSVGHTQETQYF. The CDR3 region has the DNA TGTGCCAGCAGCGTCGGACATACACAAGAGACCCAGTACTTC.